These 8 T cell receptor beta chains share one sample of origin, sequenced in a study of molecular identifiers for immune sequencing clone quantification. TCRdb ran MiXCR on the PCR reads and lists one entry per CDR3 protein. The top ten clones hold 0.7% to 0.95% of a sample with around 320,000 distinct CDR3 sequences, over 20% of them seen once. The specimen sequenced was naive CD8+ T cells from blood, with Jurkat cell RNA spiked in. Described subset: FACS-sorted CD8+CD4-CCR7+CD45RA+ naive T cells. Every receptor here comes from a human donor in good health. Some libraries in this study had Jurkat cell RNA spiked in.

This clonotype has only a few counts. The V gene is TRBV30, the J gene TRBJ2-5; 7 bases match TRBD1. The V and J ends lost 4 bases and 2 bases, in that order; junction bases with no gene match: 7. The CDR3 runs 14 residues. Germline-derived CDR1 and CDR2 are GTSNPN and SVGIG (reference sequence). DNA of the CDR3: TGTGCCTGGACCCCGGGACAGACACAAGAGACCCAGTACTTC. Translated, it gives CAWTPGQTQETQYF.

Comments on this clonotype: A single base separates this from a much larger clone, so it may be a read error. The chain uses TRBV4-1 and TRBJ1-1; 7 bases are shared with TRBD1. Per germline, CDR1 MGHRA and CDR2 YSYEKL. CDR3 length: 17 residues. CDR3 protein: CASSQTGPTGLLTEASF. The CDR3 coding sequence is TGCGCCAGCAGCCAAACGGGTCCGACAGGGCTTTTGACTGAAGCTTCCTTT.

There are many counts of this clonotype. The chain employs TRBV20-1 and TRBJ1-1; D gene unclear. Germline loops: CDR1 DFQATT, CDR2 SNEGSKA (reference sequence). The CDR3 length is 13 residues. Trimming cost V 1 base and J 5 bases, with 11 bases left between them. CDR3 amino acids: CSARAPMRTEAFF. CDR3 DNA: TGCAGTGCTAGAGCCCCAATGAGGACTGAAGCTTTCTTT.

This clonotype was counted at least ten times. The chain employs TRBV20-1 and TRBJ1-6; a possible D gene is TRBD1 (6 bases). The germline gives CDR1 DFQATT, CDR2 SNEGSKA (reference sequence). The CDR3 contains 13 residues. V shed 3 bases and J shed 6 bases, with 9 bases lying between them. Here the CDR3 DNA reads TGCAGTGCTAGGAAGGGGGGTAATTCACCCCTCCACTTT. Translated: CSARKGGNSPLHF.

With respect to this clonotype: A much larger clonotype is one base distant, so this may be a read error. The chain combines TRBV5-4 with TRBJ2-1; no definite D call. V was shortened by 2 bases and J by 5 bases, with 5 bases between the two germline ends. The CDR3 is 12 residues long. The V gene's germline CDR1 is SGHNT and CDR2 YYREEE (reference sequence). The CDR3 DNA is TGTGCCAGCAGCTTTGTGAACAATGAGCAGTTCTTC. Its protein is CASSFVNNEQFF.

The sample holds a few counts of this clonotype. This chain uses TRBV28 with TRBJ1-5; no clear D. The CDR3 covers 13 residues. From germline, CDR1 is MDHEN and CDR2 SYDVKM. With 6 bases removed from V and 0 bases from J, the gap between germline ends came to 6 bases. CDR3 in amino acids: CASRIYSNQPQHF. The CDR3 DNA follows: TGTGCCAGCAGAATTTATAGCAATCAGCCCCAGCATTTT.

The table lists this clonotype with a few counts. The chain employs TRBV30 and TRBJ1-5; TRBD1 matches 11 bases. Germline V gene lookup returns CDR1 GTSNPN and CDR2 SVGIG (reference sequence). The CDR3 runs 17 residues. J was trimmed by 0 bases and V by 5 bases; bases with no gene match: 9. CDR3 sequence reads: CAWADRGPVYSNQPQHF. CDR3 nucleotides: TGTGCCTGGGCGGACAGGGGGCCGGTCTATAGCAATCAGCCCCAGCATTTT.

This clonotype was seen a handful of times. V and J are TRBV4-3 and TRBJ1-4; D not certain. This CDR3 is 11 amino acids long. The germline V gene has CDR1 LGHNA and CDR2 YSLEER. V lost 0 bases and J 14 bases, leaving 7 bases between the germline ends. The CDR3 sequence: CASSQDDLLFF. In nucleotides, the CDR3 is TGCGCCAGCAGCCAAGATGACCTCCTGTTTTTT.